The rows below give T cell receptor beta chains drawn from one sample of a study of blood T cells in healthy people across ages. TCRdb re-derived calls from the 5' RACE reads in MiXCR, one entry per CDR3 protein. This sample has fewer than 900,000 distinct CDR3 sequences, with around 40% found just once. Sequencing used blood. The receptors stem from a woman between 55 and 75 years old in good health. Both conserved end residues are trimmed from each CDR3.

CDR3 length,V gene,J gene,CDR3 protein
11,TRBV11-2,TRBJ2-3,ASSFDRGGTQY
13,TRBV7-3,TRBJ1-1,ASSPFRTENTEAF
13,TRBV18,TRBJ2-3,DSSPSGGNTDTQY
13,TRBV6-2/TRBV6-3,TRBJ2-1,ASRERGGAHNEQF
15,TRBV12-5,TRBJ2-3,ASGFTPQGSLICAQY
10,TRBV10-3,TRBJ1-4,AIGRGGEKLF
14,TRBV6-6,TRBJ2-1,ASSYETGGVHNEQF
12,TRBV5-1,TRBJ1-1,ASGSGQGGTEAF
11,TRBV29-1,TRBJ1-5,SVDPGGNQPQH
15,TRBV4-3,TRBJ1-4,ASSQEGKGQGNEKLF
18,TRBV6-2/TRBV6-3,TRBJ2-6,AGRNYPLAGNPPGANVLT
15,TRBV6-1,TRBJ2-3,ASSEGPRASPGDTQY
12,TRBV18,TRBJ2-7,ASLPGEQLYEQY
15,TRBV5-1,TRBJ2-4,ASSPPAPAGVKNIQC
14,TRBV20-1,TRBJ2-7,SHWCGTGQGAYEQY
10,TRBV20-1,TRBJ1-4,SAGRMNEELF
12,TRBV20-1,TRBJ2-4,SAITSGARSEQY
14,TRBV7-2,TRBJ2-1,ASSSGSGGSYNEQF
12,TRBV5-6,TRBJ2-1,ASSLGGAHNEQF
10,TRBV20-1,TRBJ2-3,SVRRTGATQY
12,TRBV20-1,TRBJ2-5,SANGLAGKETQY
13,TRBV28,TRBJ2-7,ASNSGGFSSYEQY
12,TRBV6-2/TRBV6-3,TRBJ2-7,ASSYSSPIEAQY
12,TRBV6-2/TRBV6-3,TRBJ1-2,ASRPPTGDYGYT
12,TRBV18,TRBJ1-2,ASSPGEPLYGYT
13,TRBV20-1,TRBJ2-3,SARGGTVFTDTQY
14,TRBV12-3/TRBV12-4,TRBJ2-3,ASSPTKLLDTDTQY
13,TRBV7-2,TRBJ2-5,ASSFRGAGEETQY